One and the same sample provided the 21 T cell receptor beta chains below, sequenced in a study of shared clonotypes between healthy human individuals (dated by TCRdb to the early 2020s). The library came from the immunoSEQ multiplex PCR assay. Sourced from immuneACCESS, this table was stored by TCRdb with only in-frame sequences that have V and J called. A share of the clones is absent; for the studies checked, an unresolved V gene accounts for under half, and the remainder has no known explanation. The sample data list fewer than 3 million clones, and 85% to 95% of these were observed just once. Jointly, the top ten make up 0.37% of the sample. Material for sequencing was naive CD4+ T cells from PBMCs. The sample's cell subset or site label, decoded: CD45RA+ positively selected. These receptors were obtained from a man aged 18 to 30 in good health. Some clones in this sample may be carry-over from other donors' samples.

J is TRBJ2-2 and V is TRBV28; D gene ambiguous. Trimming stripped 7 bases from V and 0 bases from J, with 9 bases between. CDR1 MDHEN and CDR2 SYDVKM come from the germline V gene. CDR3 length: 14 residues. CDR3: CASNVPPNTGELFF. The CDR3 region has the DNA TGTGCCAGCAATGTACCCCCGAACACCGGGGAGCTGTTTTTT.

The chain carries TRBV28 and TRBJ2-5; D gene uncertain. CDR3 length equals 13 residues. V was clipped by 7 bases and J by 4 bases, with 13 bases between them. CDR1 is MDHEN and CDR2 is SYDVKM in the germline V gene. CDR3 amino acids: CASKGVDLETQYF. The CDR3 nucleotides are TGTGCCAGCAAAGGAGTCGATCTAGAGACCCAGTACTTC.

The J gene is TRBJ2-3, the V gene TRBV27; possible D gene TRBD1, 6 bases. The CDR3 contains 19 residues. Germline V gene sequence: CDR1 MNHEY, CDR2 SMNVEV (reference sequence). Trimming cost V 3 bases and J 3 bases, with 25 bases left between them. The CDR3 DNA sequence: TGTGCCAGCAGTTTTTGGTCCAACAGGGTCAGGAGTTCGACAGATACGCAGTATTTT. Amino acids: CASSFWSNRVRSSTDTQYF.

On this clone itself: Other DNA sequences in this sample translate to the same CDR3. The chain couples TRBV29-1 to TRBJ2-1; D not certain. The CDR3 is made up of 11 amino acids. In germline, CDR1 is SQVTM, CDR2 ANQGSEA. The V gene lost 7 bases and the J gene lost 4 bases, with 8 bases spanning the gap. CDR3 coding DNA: TGCAGCGGCGGAGCATACAATGAGCAGTTCTTC. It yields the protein CSGGAYNEQFF.

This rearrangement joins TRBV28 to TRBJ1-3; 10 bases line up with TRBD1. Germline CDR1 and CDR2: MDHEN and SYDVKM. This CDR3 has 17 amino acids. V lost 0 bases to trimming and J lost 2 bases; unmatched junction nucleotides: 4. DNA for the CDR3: TGTGCCAGCAGTTTATGGGGGGACAGGGGACCTGGAAACACCATATATTTT. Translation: CASSLWGDRGPGNTIYF.

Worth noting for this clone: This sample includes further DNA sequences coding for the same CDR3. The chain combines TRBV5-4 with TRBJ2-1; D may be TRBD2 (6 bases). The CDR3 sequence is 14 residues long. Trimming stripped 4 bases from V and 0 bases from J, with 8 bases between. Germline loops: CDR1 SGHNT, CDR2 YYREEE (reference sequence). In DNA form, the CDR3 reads TGTGCCAGCAGCCCCGGGAGCTCCTACAATGAGCAGTTCTTC. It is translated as CASSPGSSYNEQFF.

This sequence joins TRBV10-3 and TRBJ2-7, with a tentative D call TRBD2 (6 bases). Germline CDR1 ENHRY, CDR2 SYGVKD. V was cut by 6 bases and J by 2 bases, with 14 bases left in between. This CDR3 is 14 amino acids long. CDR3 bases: TGTGCCATCAGAGATCGGGAGCGGGCCTACGAGCAGTACTTC. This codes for CAIRDRERAYEQYF.

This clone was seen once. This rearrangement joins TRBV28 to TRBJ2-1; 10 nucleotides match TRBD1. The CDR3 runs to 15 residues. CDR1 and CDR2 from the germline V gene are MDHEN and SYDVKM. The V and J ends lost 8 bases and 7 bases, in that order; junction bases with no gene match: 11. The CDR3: CASRPGTGAWNEQFF. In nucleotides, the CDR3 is TGTGCCAGCCGACCTGGGACAGGGGCGTGGAATGAGCAGTTCTTC. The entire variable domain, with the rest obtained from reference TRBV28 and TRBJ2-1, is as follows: DVKVTQSSRYLVKRTGEKVFLECVQDMDHENMFWYRQDPGLGLRLIYFSYDVKMKEKGDIPEGYSVSREKKERFSLILESASTNQTSMYLCASRPGTGAWNEQFFGPGTRLTVL.

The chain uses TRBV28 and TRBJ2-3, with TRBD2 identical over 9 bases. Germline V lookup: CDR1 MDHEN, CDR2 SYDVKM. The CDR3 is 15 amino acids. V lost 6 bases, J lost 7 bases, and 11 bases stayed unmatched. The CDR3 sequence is CASRPGLADSYTQYF. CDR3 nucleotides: TGTGCCAGCAGGCCGGGACTAGCCGACTCATATACGCAGTATTTT.

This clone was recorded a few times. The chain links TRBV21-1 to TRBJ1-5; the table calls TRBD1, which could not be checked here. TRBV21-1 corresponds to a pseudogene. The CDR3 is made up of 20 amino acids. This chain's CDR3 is CASSFNEGTGWRQSNQPQHF. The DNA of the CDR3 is TGTGCCAGCAGCTTTAACGAAGGGACAGGTTGGAGACAAAGCAATCAGCCCCAGCATTTT.

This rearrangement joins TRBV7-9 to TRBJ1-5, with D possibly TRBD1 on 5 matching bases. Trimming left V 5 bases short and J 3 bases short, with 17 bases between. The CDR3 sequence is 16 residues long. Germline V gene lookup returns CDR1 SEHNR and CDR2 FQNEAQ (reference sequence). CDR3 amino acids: CASSPGRQGLNQPQHF. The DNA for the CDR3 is TGTGCCAGCAGCCCGGGGCGGCAGGGCCTCAATCAGCCCCAGCATTTT.

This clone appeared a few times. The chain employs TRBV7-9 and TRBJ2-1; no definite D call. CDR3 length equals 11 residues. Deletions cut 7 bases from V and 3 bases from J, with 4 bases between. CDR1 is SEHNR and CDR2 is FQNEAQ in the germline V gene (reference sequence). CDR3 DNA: TGTGCCAGCAAGGACTACAATGAGCAGTTCTTC. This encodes CASKDYNEQFF.

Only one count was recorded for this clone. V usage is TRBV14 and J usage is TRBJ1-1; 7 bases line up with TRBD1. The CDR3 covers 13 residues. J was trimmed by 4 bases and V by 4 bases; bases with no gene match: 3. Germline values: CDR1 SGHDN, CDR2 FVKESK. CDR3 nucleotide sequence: TGTGCCAGCAGCCTAGACAGGGTCACTGAAGCTTTCTTT. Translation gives CASSLDRVTEAFF. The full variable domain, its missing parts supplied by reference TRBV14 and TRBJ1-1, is EAGVTQFPSHSVIEKGQTVTLRCDPISGHDNLYWYRRVMGKEIKFLLHFVKESKQDESGMPNNRFLAERTGGTYSTLKVQPAELEDSGVYFCASSLDRVTEAFFGQGTRLTVV.

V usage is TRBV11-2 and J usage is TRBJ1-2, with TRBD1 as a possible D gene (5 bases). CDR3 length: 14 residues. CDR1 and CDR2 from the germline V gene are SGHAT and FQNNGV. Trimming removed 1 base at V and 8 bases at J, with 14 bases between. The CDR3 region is CASSLGPQGQGYTF. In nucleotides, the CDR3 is TGTGCCAGCAGCTTAGGACCCCAGGGTCAGGGCTACACCTTC.

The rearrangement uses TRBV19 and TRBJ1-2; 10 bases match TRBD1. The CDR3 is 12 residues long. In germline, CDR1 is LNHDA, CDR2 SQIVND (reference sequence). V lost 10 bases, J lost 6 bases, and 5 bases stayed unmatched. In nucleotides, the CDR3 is TGTGCCACCAAAGACAGGGGGCATGGCTACACCTTC. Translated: CATKDRGHGYTF.

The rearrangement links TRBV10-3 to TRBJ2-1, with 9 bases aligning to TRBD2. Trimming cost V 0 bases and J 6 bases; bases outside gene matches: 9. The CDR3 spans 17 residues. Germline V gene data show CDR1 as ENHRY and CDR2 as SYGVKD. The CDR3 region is CAISESMGSGSINEQFF. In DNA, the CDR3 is TGTGCCATCAGTGAGTCGATGGGTAGCGGGAGTATCAATGAGCAGTTCTTC.

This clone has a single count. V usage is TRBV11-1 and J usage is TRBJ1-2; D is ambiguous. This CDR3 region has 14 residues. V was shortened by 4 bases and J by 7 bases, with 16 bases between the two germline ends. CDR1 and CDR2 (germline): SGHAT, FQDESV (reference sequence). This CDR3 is CASSSSTDSLGYTF. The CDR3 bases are TGTGCCAGCAGCTCCTCGACTGACTCGCTTGGCTACACCTTC.

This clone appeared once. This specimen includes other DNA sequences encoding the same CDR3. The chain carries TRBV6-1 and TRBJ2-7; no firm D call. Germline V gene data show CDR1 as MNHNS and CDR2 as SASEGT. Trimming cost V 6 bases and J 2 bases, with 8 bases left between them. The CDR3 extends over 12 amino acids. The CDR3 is CASRRSTYEQYF. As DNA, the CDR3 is TGTGCCAGCAGGCGGTCGACCTACGAGCAGTACTTC.

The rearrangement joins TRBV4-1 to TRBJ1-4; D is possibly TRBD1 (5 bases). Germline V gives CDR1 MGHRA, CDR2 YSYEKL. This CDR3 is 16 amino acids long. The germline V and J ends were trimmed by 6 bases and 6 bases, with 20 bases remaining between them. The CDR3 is CASRPNAGSFDEKLFF. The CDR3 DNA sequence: TGCGCCAGCAGACCCAATGCAGGGAGTTTTGATGAAAAACTGTTTTTT.

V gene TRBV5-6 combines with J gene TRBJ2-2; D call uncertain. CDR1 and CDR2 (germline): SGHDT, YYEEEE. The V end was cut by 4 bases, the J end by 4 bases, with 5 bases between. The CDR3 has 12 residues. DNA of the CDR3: TGTGCCAGCAGCCGAGCCACCGGGGAGCTGTTTTTT. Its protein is CASSRATGELFF.

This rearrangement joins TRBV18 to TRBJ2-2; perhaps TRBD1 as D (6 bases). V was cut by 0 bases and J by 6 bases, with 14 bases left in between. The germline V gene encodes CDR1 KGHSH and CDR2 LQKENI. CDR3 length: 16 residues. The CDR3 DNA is TGTGCCAGCTCACCACCTTCACAGGGACGCGCCGGGGAGCTGTTTTTT. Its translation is CASSPPSQGRAGELFF. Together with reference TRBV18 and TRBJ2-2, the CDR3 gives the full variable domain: NAGVMQNPRHLVRRRGQEARLRCSPMKGHSHVYWYRQLPEEGLKFMVYLQKENIIDESGMPKERFSAEFPKEGPSILRIQQVVRGDSAAYFCASSPPSQGRAGELFFGEGSRLTVL.